Following are 14 T cell receptor beta chains from one sample sequenced in a study of T cell repertoires in aging, cancer and after chemotherapy. Multiplex touch-down PCR with TRB-A/B primers amplified rearranged V-D-J TRB sequences. TCRdb passed the multiplex PCR reads through MiXCR, listing each CDR3 protein once. Among several thousand distinct CDR3 sequences listed, roughly 40% were seen once. Peripheral blood genomic DNA, not sorted cells or RNA, was the template. Sequences were obtained from blood. The receptors here all came from a human donor with a blood cancer.

Remarks on this clonotype: The junction does not match germline at one end; this may be a read error. The chain recombines TRBV5-4 with TRBJ2-3; D may match TRBD1 or TRBD2 (5 bases each). Per the germline V gene, CDR1 is SGHNT and CDR2 is YYREEE (reference sequence). CDR3 length: 16 residues. CDR3 DNA: TGCGCCAGCAGCCAAGAGCTGGGGGTTAGCACAGATACGCAGTATTTT. Its translation: CASSQELGVSTDTQYF.

The chain couples TRBV6-6 to TRBJ2-6, with D perhaps TRBD2 (6 bases). Trimming cost V 0 bases and J 2 bases, with 11 bases left between them. Germline CDR1 MNHNY, CDR2 SVGAGI (reference sequence). There are 17 residues in the CDR3. CDR3 protein: CASSYSWWEAGANVLTF. CDR3 nucleotides: TGTGCCAGCAGTTACTCGTGGTGGGAGGCTGGGGCCAACGTCCTGACTTTC.

This clonotype was detected once. This rearrangement joins TRBV29-1 to TRBJ1-1, with D unclear. The CDR3 is 10 residues long. V lost 3 bases and J lost 1, with 0 bases in between. Germline V lookup: CDR1 SQVTM, CDR2 ANQGSEA. DNA of the CDR3: TGCAGCGTTGAGAACACTGAAGCTTTCTTT. Amino acids: CSVENTEAFF.

V is TRBV6-5 and J is TRBJ2-3; D might be TRBD2 (6 bases). The germline V and J ends were trimmed by 5 bases and 1 base, with 10 bases remaining between them. Germline CDR1 MNHEY, CDR2 SVGAGI. The CDR3 has 14 amino acids. The CDR3 nucleotides are TGTGCCAGCAGTGATGTAGCGGGCACAGATACGCAGTATTTT. Its protein is CASSDVAGTDTQYF.

The J gene is TRBJ2-2, the V gene TRBV19; possible D gene TRBD1, 6 bases. Germline V CDR1 and CDR2: LNHDA, SQIVND (reference sequence). The CDR3 has 17 residues. The V end lost 1 base, the J end lost 3 bases, and 15 bases lay between the germline ends. This chain's CDR3 is CASSIGGRGRDTGELFF. The DNA for the CDR3 is TGTGCCAGTAGTATAGGGGGCAGGGGAAGGGACACCGGGGAGCTGTTTTTT. The variable domain in full, with the rest retrieved from reference TRBV19 and TRBJ2-2, is DGGITQSPKYLFRKEGQNVTLSCEQNLNHDAMYWYRQDPGQGLRLIYYSQIVNDFQKGDIAEGYSVSREKKESFPLTVTSAQKNPTAFYLCASSIGGRGRDTGELFFGEGSRLTVL.

This clonotype was picked up a small number of times. This chain links TRBV10-3 with TRBJ2-2, with TRBD2 as a possible D gene (6 bases). V lost 7 bases, J lost 2 bases, and 8 bases lay in between. This CDR3 is 13 amino acids long. Germline V CDR1 and CDR2: ENHRY, SYGVKD. The CDR3 spells CAIMGLNTGELFF. In DNA, the CDR3 is TGTGCCATCATGGGACTCAACACCGGGGAGCTGTTTTTT.

This clonotype was picked up a small number of times. V usage is TRBV6-5 and J usage is TRBJ1-4; perhaps TRBD1 as D (6 bases). The CDR3 is 17 residues long. The germline gives CDR1 MNHEY, CDR2 SVGAGI. Trimming took 7 bases from V and 0 from J, leaving 18 bases between them. The CDR3 DNA reads TGTGCCAGCAACCTGGGCAGGGGTTACGCAACTAATGAAAAACTGTTTTTT. This gives the protein CASNLGRGYATNEKLFF.

The CDR3 loop is CASSLYGVSYEQYF. The CDR3, as DNA: TGTGCCAGCAGCTTATACGGGGTATCCTACGAGCAGTACTTC. This chain uses TRBV7-2 with TRBJ2-7; weak D call: TRBD2 (5 bases). In germline, CDR1 is SGHTA, CDR2 FQGNSA. The CDR3 extends over 14 amino acids. V was shortened by 2 bases and J by 1 base, with 9 bases between the two germline ends. The full variable domain, completed using reference TRBV7-2 and TRBJ2-7, is GAGVSQSPSNKVTEKGKDVELRCDPISGHTALYWYRQSLGQGLEFLIYFQGNSAPDKSGLPSDRFSAERTGGSVSTLTIQRTQQEDSAVYLCASSLYGVSYEQYFGPGTRLTVT.

This clonotype has only a few counts. The rearrangement joins TRBV27 to TRBJ2-5, with D perhaps assigned TRBD1 or TRBD2 (6 bases each). CDR3 length equals 14 residues. Trimming shortened V by 5 bases and J by 5 bases, and 15 bases separated the two germline ends. Germline V CDR1 and CDR2: MNHEY, SMNVEV (reference sequence). Here the CDR3 reads CASSPRGDIETQYF. The CDR3 DNA is TGTGCCAGCAGTCCTCGCGGGGACATCGAGACCCAGTACTTC.

The rearrangement links TRBV27 to TRBJ1-5; D unresolved. The CDR3 is 12 residues long. Germline loops: CDR1 MNHEY, CDR2 SMNVEV (reference sequence). V lost 6 bases, J lost 5 bases, and 8 bases lay in between. As DNA, the CDR3 is TGTGCCAGCAGGGGCCGTGATCAGCCCCAGCATTTT. It specifies CASRGRDQPQHF.

The chain couples TRBV19 to TRBJ2-2; D is possibly TRBD1 (6 bases). The V gene's germline CDR1 is LNHDA and CDR2 SQIVND (reference sequence). V was cut by 6 bases and J by 4 bases, with 18 bases left in between. CDR3 length: 16 residues. CDR3: CASSRPGTGFTGELFF. The CDR3 DNA reads TGTGCCAGTAGCCGCCCGGGAACAGGGTTCACCGGGGAGCTGTTTTTT. Full variable domain (rest looked up from reference TRBV19 and TRBJ2-2): DGGITQSPKYLFRKEGQNVTLSCEQNLNHDAMYWYRQDPGQGLRLIYYSQIVNDFQKGDIAEGYSVSREKKESFPLTVTSAQKNPTAFYLCASSRPGTGFTGELFFGEGSRLTVL.

This clonotype came up once. A much larger clone differs from this one at a single base, so this may be a read error. The chain joins TRBV12-3 or TRBV12-4 to TRBJ1-6; possibly TRBD1 for D (5 bases). The ends were cut back, 1 base at V and 14 bases at J, with 9 bases in the middle. The CDR3 is made up of 12 amino acids. DNA for the CDR3: TGTGCCAGCAGTTTAGGGGGCGTAACCCTCCACTTT. Translation gives CASSLGGVTLHF.

The chain uses TRBV20-1 and TRBJ2-7; 15 bases are a match to TRBD2. The CDR3 is 13 residues long. CDR1 and CDR2 (germline): DFQATT, SNEGSKA (reference sequence). Trimming at V came to 4 bases and at J to 6 bases, leaving 1 base not matched to a gene. CDR3 nucleotides: TGCAGTGCTACGGGACTAGCGGGAGGCGAGCAGTACTTC. Its translation: CSATGLAGGEQYF.

The chain joins TRBV20-1 to TRBJ2-2, with D maybe TRBD2 (6 bases). The CDR3 covers 14 residues. V lost 5 bases and J 8 bases, leaving 18 bases between the germline ends. Germline V gene sequence: CDR1 DFQATT, CDR2 SNEGSKA (reference sequence). The CDR3 sequence: CSAAGRGSQGELFF. The CDR3 bases are TGCAGTGCTGCGGGACGGGGGTCCCAGGGGGAGCTGTTTTTT.